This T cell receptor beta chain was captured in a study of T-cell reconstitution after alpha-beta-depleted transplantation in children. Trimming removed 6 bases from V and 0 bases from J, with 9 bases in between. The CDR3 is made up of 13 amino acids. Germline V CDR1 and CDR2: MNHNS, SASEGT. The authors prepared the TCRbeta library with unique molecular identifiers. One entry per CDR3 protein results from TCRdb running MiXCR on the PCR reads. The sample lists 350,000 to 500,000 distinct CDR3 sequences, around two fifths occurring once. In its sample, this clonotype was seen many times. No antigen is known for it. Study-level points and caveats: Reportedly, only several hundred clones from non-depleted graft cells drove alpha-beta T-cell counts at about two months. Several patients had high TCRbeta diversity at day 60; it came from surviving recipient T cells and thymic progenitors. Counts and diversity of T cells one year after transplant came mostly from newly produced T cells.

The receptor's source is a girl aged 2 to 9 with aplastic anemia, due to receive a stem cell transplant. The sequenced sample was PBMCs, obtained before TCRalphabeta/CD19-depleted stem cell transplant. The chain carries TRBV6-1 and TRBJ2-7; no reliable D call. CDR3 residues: CASRDHSSYEQYF. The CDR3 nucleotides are TGTGCCAGCAGGGACCACAGCTCCTACGAGCAGTACTTC.